This entry lists 3 T cell receptor beta chains sequenced from one sample in a study of T-cell memory formation after mild COVID-19. TCRdb reprocessed the 5' RACE reads with MiXCR, giving one entry per CDR3 protein. This sample has about 210,000 distinct CDR3 sequences, with about 27% found just once. The sample was PBMCs or a T cell subset sorted from them (not recorded which). These TCRs come from an adult woman who had mild COVID-19 (a few samples of this study predate the infection). Cell type and time point are not known.

The chain combines TRBV9 with TRBJ2-1; TRBD2 might be the D (6 bases). There are 14 residues in the CDR3. Trimming took 0 bases from V and 9 from J, leaving 13 bases between them. Germline V lookup: CDR1 SGDLS, CDR2 YYNGEE. CDR3 sequence (DNA): TGTGCCAGCAGCGTAGGACTAGATTGGGGTGAGCAGTTCTTC. Translation: CASSVGLDWGEQFF.

V usage is TRBV29-1 and J usage is TRBJ2-2; D remains unclear. Germline V lookup: CDR1 SQVTM, CDR2 ANQGSEA. Trimming stripped 7 bases from V and 2 bases from J, with 8 bases between. The CDR3 consists of 12 residues. Here the CDR3 DNA reads TGCAGCGCGATGGCTAACACCGGGGAGCTGTTTTTT. This encodes CSAMANTGELFF.

This clonotype was counted many times. V usage is TRBV25-1 and J usage is TRBJ2-2, with D perhaps TRBD2 (6 bases). Trimming took 2 bases from V and 5 from J, leaving 9 bases between them. Germline V gene data show CDR1 as MGHDK and CDR2 as SYGVNS. The length of the CDR3 is 14 residues. The CDR3, as DNA: TGTGCCAGCAGTGAACGGGCGGGGACCGGGGAGCTGTTTTTT. Its protein product is CASSERAGTGELFF.